This TCR beta chain was documented in a study of blood T cell repertoires in COVID-19. Study background: The United States, Italy and Spain supplied acute and convalescent COVID-19 samples.

Germline CDR1 MDHEN, CDR2 SYDVKM. With V trimmed by 7 bases and J by 1 base, 15 bases remained unmatched. The CDR3 contains 17 residues. Some clones are missing from TCRdb's copy, which holds only in-frame ones; the method was immunoSEQ multiplex PCR. This table has 130,000 to 150,000 clones, about four fifths appearing once. This TCR was sampled from a human donor with acute or convalescent COVID-19. The donor label of this sample is uncertain. Sequencing was carried out using peripheral blood. V gene TRBV28 combines with J gene TRBJ1-2, with TRBD1 identical over 7 bases. CDR3 loop: CASTQGGTPYYNYGYTF. CDR3 nucleotide sequence: TGTGCCAGCACCCAGGGGGGTACCCCTTACTATAACTATGGCTACACCTTC.